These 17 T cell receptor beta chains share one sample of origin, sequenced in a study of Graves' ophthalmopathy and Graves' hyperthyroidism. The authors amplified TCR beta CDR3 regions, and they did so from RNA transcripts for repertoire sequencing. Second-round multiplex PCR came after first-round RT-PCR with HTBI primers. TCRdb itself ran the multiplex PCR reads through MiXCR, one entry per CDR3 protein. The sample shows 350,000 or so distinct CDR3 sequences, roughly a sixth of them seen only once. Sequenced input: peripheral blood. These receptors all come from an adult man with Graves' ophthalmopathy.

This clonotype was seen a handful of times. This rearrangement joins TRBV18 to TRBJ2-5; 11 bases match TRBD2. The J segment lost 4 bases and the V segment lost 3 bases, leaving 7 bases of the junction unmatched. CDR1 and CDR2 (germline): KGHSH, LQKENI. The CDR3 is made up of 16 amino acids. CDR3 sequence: CASSPGTSGGLETQYF. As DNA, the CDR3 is TGTGCCAGCTCACCTGGGACTAGCGGAGGGTTAGAGACCCAGTACTTC.

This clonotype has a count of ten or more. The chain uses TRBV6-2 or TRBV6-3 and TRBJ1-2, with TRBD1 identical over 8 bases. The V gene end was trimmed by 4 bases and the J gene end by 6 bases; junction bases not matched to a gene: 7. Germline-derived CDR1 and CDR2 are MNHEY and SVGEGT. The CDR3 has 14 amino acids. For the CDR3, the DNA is TGTGCCAGCAGTTCCGGACAGGGAGTTAATGGCTACACCTTC. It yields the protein CASSSGQGVNGYTF.

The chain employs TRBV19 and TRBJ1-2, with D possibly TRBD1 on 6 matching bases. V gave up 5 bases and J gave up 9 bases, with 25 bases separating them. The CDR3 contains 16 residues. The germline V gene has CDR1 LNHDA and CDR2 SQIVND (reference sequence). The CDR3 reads CASSSVYGQTHSSYTF. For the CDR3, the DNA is TGTGCCAGTAGTTCCGTTTATGGACAGACCCACTCTAGCTACACCTTC. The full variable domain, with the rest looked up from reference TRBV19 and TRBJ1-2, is DGGITQSPKYLFRKEGQNVTLSCEQNLNHDAMYWYRQDPGQGLRLIYYSQIVNDFQKGDIAEGYSVSREKKESFPLTVTSAQKNPTAFYLCASSSVYGQTHSSYTFGSGTRLTVV.

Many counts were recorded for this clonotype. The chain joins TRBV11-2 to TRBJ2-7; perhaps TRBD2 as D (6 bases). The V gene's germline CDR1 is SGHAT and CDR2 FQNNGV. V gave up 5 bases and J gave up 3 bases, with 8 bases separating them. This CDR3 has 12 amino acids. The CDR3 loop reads CASSTGLYEQYF. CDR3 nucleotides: TGTGCCAGCAGCACGGGACTCTACGAGCAGTACTTC.

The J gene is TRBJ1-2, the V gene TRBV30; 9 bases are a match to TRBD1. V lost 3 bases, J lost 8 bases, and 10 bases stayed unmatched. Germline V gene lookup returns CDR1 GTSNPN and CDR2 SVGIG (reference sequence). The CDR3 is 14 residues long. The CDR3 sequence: CAWSDRDRVGGYTF. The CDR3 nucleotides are TGTGCCTGGAGCGACCGGGACAGGGTTGGCGGCTACACCTTC.

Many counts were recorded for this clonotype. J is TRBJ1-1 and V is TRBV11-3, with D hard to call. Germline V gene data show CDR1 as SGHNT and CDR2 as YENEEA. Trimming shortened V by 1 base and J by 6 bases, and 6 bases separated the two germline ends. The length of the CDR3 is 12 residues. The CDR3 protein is CASSLAPPEAFF. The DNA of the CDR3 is TGTGCCAGCAGCTTAGCACCCCCTGAAGCTTTCTTT. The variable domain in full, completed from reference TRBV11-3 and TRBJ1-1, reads EAGVVQSPRYKIIEKKQPVAFWCNPISGHNTLYWYLQNLGQGPELLIRYENEEAVDDSQLPKDRFSAERLKGVDSTLKIQPAELGDSAVYLCASSLAPPEAFFGQGTRLTVV.

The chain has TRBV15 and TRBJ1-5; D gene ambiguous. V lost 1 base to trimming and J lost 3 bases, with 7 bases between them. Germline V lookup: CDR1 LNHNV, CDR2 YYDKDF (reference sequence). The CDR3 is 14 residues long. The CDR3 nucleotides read TGTGCCACCAGCAGAGTTGGTGTCAATCAGCCCCAGCATTTT. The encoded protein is CATSRVGVNQPQHF. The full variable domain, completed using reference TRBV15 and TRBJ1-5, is DAMVIQNPRYQVTQFGKPVTLSCSQTLNHNVMYWYQQKSSQAPKLLFHYYDKDFNNEADTPDNFQSRRPNTSFCFLDIRSPGLGDTAMYLCATSRVGVNQPQHFGDGTRLSIL.

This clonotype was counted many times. The CDR3 nucleotides read TGCAGTGCTAGAGAACTCGGAAAGGACAGGAGCTCTGGAAACACCATATATTTT. Residues: CSARELGKDRSSGNTIYF. The chain employs TRBV20-1 and TRBJ1-3; 7 bases fit TRBD1. The CDR3 covers 18 residues. V shed 0 bases, J shed 0 bases, and the junction held 11 bases outside the gene matches. Germline loops: CDR1 DFQATT, CDR2 SNEGSKA (reference sequence).

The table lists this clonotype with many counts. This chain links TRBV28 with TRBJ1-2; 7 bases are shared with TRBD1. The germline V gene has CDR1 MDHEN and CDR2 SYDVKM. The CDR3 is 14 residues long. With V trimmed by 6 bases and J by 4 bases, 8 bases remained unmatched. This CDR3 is CASSSPAGGYGYTF. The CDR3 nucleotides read TGTGCCAGCAGCTCTCCCGCAGGGGGCTATGGCTACACCTTC.

CDR3 bases: TGCGCCAGCAGCCAAGATCATGAGGGGGCAATGATCAGAGAGACCCAGTACTTC. Translation: CASSQDHEGAMIRETQYF. The chain carries TRBV4-1 and TRBJ2-5; 7 nucleotides line up with TRBD1. Losses at the gene ends were 0 bases for V and 4 bases for J; bases not matched to a gene: 14. The CDR3 totals 18 residues. CDR1 MGHRA and CDR2 YSYEKL come from the germline V gene.

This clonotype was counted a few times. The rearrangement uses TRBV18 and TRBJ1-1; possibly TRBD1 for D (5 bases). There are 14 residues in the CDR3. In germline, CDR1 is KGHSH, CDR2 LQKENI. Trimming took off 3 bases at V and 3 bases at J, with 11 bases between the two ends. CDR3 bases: TGTGCCAGCTCACCCACGGGACGGGACACTGAAGCTTTCTTT. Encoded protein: CASSPTGRDTEAFF.

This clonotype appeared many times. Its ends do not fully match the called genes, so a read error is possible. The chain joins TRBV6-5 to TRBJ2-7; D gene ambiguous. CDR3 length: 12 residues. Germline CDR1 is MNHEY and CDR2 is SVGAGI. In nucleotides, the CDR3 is TGCGCCAGCAGCTCCCCCTCCTACGAGCAGTACTTC. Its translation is CASSSPSYEQYF.

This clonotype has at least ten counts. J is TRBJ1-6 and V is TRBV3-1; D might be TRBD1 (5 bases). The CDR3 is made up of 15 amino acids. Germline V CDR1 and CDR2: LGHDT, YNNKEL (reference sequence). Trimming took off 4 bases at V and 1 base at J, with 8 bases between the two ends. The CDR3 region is CASSPGTSYNSPLHF. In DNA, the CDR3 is TGTGCCAGCAGCCCCGGGACGTCCTATAATTCACCCCTCCACTTT. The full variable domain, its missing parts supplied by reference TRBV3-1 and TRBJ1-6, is DTAVSQTPKYLVTQMGNDKSIKCEQNLGHDTMYWYKQDSKKFLKIMFSYNNKELIINETVPNRFSPKSPDKAHLNLHINSLELGDSAVYFCASSPGTSYNSPLHFGNGTRLTVT.

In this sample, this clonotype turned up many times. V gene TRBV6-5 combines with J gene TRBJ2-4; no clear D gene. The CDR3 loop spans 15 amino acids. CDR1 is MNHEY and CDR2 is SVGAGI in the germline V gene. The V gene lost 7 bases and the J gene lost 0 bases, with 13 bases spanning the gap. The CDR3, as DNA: TGTGCCAGCAATAATCCCAATCAAGCCAAAAACATTCAGTACTTC. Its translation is CASNNPNQAKNIQYF.

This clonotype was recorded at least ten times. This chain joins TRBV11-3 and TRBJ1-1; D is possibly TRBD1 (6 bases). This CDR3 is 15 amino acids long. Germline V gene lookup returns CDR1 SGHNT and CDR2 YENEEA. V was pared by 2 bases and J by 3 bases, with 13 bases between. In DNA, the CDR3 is TGTGCCAGCAGCTTATTGACAGAGGGGGACACTGAAGCTTTCTTT. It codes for CASSLLTEGDTEAFF.

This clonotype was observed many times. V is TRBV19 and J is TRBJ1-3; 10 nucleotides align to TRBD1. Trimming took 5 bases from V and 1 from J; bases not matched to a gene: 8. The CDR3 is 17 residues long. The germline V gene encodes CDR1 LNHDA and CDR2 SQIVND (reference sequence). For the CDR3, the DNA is TGTGCCAGTAGTCTCTTTGGGACAGGGGCTTCTGGAAACACCATATATTTT. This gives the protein CASSLFGTGASGNTIYF.

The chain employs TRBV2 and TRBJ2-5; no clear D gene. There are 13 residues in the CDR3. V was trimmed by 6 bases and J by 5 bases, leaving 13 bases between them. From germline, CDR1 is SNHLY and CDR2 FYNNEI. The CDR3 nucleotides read TGTGCCAGCAGGGATCTTCCTCGGGAGACCCAGTACTTC. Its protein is CASRDLPRETQYF.